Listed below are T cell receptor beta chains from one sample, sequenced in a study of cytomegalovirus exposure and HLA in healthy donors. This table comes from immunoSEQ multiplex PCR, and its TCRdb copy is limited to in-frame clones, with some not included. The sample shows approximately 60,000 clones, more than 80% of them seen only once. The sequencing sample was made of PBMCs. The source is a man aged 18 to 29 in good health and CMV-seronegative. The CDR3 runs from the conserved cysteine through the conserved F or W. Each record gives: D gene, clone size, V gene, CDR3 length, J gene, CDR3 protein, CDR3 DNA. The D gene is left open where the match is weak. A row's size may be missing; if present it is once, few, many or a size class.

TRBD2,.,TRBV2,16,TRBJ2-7,CASSEALGLAGAEQYF,TGTGCCAGCAGTGAAGCGCTTGGACTAGCGGGAGCCGAGCAGTACTTC
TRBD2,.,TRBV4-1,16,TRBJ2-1,CASSRHTSGRGSEQFF,TGCGCCAGCAGCCGACATACTAGCGGGAGAGGAAGTGAGCAGTTCTTC
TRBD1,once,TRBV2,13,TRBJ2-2,CASSPGQPGELFF,TGTGCCAGCAGTCCGGGACAGCCCGGGGAGCTGTTTTTT
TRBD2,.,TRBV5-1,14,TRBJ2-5,CASSSGRGQETQYF,TGCGCCAGCTCCAGCGGGAGGGGTCAAGAGACCCAGTACTTC
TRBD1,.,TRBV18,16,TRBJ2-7,CASSPTLGQGAHEQYF,TGTGCCAGCTCACCAACGTTGGGACAGGGAGCCCACGAGCAGTACTTC
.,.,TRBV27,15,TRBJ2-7,CASSFSPDGRDEQYF,TGTGCCAGCAGTTTTAGTCCCGACGGGCGGGACGAGCAGTACTTC
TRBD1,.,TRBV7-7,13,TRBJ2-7,CASSPSTGYEQYF,TGTGCTAGCAGCCCCTCGACAGGGTACGAGCAGTACTTC
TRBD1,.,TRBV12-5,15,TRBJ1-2,CASGLISGGVYGYTF,TGTGCTAGTGGTTTGATTTCAGGGGGTGTCTATGGCTACACCTTC
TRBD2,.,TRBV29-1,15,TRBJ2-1,CSVDVAGTSLNEQFF,TGCAGCGTTGATGTGGCCGGGACTAGTCTCAATGAGCAGTTCTTC
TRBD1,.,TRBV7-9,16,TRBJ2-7,CASSLAQTGATYEQYF,TGTGCCAGCAGCTTAGCGCAGACAGGGGCAACCTACGAGCAGTACTTC
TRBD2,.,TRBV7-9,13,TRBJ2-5,CASSLWGGETQYF,TGTGCCAGCAGCTTATGGGGGGGAGAGACCCAGTACTTC
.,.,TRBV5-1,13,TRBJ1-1,CASSQGWNTEAFF,TGCGCCAGCAGCCAGGGGTGGAACACTGAAGCTTTCTTT